The 31 T cell receptor beta chains below come from one sample, sequenced in a study of Graves' ophthalmopathy and Graves' hyperthyroidism (dated by TCRdb to 2017 to 2018). The listed sequencing device is Illumina HiSeq 2000. For repertoire sequencing, the TCR beta CDR3 regions were amplified from RNA transcripts. A first-round RT-PCR used HTBI primers with the Qiagen OneStep RT-PCR kit, followed by a second-round multiplex PCR, size selection and purification. Through fastp at Q25 and MiXCR, TCRdb rebuilt clones from the public reads, retaining in-frame beta chains. Entries that share a CDR3 protein sequence are merged under the most common genes and DNA. The sample profile shows hundreds of thousands of distinct CDR3 sequences; under 15% of them were found once. The ten largest clonotypes hold about 10% of the sample. Sequencing input: blood. The receptors derive from a woman aged 30 to 39 with Graves' ophthalmopathy. Donor details come from another sample of the same person, matched by shared clones.

The J gene is TRBJ1-6, the V gene TRBV28; tentative D call: TRBD1 (5 bases). Trimming cost V 5 bases and J 0 bases, with 17 bases left between them. The CDR3 loop spans 18 amino acids. Per germline, CDR1 MDHEN and CDR2 SYDVKM. DNA of the CDR3: TGTGCCAGCAGTACCCGGGACGCAGAAAGCTCCTATAATTCACCCCTCCACTTT. This codes for CASSTRDAESSYNSPLHF. Filled out from reference TRBV28 and TRBJ1-6, the complete variable domain reads DVKVTQSSRYLVKRTGEKVFLECVQDMDHENMFWYRQDPGLGLRLIYFSYDVKMKEKGDIPEGYSVSREKKERFSLILESASTNQTSMYLCASSTRDAESSYNSPLHFGNGTRLTVT.

This clonotype was picked up many times. V is TRBV28 and J is TRBJ2-4, with TRBD1 matching over 8 bases. V gave up 5 bases and J gave up 14 bases; unmatched junction bases: 14. CDR3 size: 14 residues. CDR1 and CDR2 from the germline V gene are MDHEN and SYDVKM. The chain's CDR3 is CASSLRAFGQGEYF. The CDR3 DNA reads as TGTGCCAGCAGTCTTAGGGCTTTCGGACAGGGAGAGTACTTC.

For the CDR3, the DNA is TGTGCCATCAGTGGGGCAACCGGGACACACTACGAGCAGTACTTC. This sequence encodes CAISGATGTHYEQYF. The chain uses TRBV10-3 and TRBJ2-7; D perhaps matches TRBD1 (6 bases). In germline, CDR1 is ENHRY, CDR2 SYGVKD. This CDR3 is built from 15 residues. V dropped 4 bases and J dropped 3 bases, with 16 bases sitting between them.

This clonotype came up many times. This sequence joins TRBV7-3 and TRBJ1-1, with D perhaps TRBD1 (5 bases). This CDR3 contains 13 residues. The V gene's germline CDR1 is SGHTA and CDR2 FQGTGA. Trimming took off 3 bases at V and 3 bases at J, with 8 bases between the two ends. CDR3 in amino acids: CASSFLGDTEAFF. Here the CDR3 DNA reads TGTGCCAGCAGCTTTTTAGGGGACACTGAAGCTTTCTTT.

This clonotype was counted many times. V and J are TRBV30 and TRBJ2-5; D gene unclear. Trimming left V 0 bases short and J 5 bases short, with 10 bases between. The CDR3 length is 13 residues. The germline V gene encodes CDR1 GTSNPN and CDR2 SVGIG (reference sequence). The CDR3 loop is CAWSVRFVETQYF. The CDR3 nucleotides are TGTGCCTGGAGTGTTCGGTTCGTGGAGACCCAGTACTTC.

This clonotype has at least ten counts. V is TRBV7-9 and J is TRBJ1-2; D is undetermined. The CDR3 consists of 13 residues. Germline V gene sequence: CDR1 SEHNR, CDR2 FQNEAQ (reference sequence). V was clipped by 7 bases and J by 2 bases, with 11 bases between them. CDR3 coding DNA: TGTGCCAGCAACCCGGGTCCGAACTATGGCTACACCTTC. Translated, it gives CASNPGPNYGYTF.

This clonotype has ten or more counts. The V and J genes are TRBV2 and TRBJ1-1; D perhaps matches TRBD1 (5 bases). This CDR3 comprises 11 residues. V dropped 6 bases and J dropped 5 bases, with 7 bases sitting between them. Germline-derived CDR1 and CDR2 are SNHLY and FYNNEI. The CDR3 sequence is CASRGGTEAFF. As DNA, the CDR3 is TGTGCCAGCAGGGGGGGGACTGAAGCTTTCTTT.

This clonotype was counted many times. V and J are TRBV9 and TRBJ2-7; D is unclear. V was pared by 2 bases and J by 0 bases, with 9 bases between. The germline V gene has CDR1 SGDLS and CDR2 YYNGEE. The CDR3 is 14 amino acids. The CDR3 protein is CASSVDGSSYEQYF. CDR3 bases: TGTGCCAGCAGCGTCGACGGAAGCTCCTACGAGCAGTACTTC.

This clonotype was counted at least ten times. CDR3 residues: CASSIWGTTNTGELFF. The DNA for the CDR3 is TGTGCCAGTAGTATTTGGGGGACAACGAACACCGGGGAGCTGTTTTTT. The chain uses TRBV19 and TRBJ2-2; weak D call: TRBD1 (6 bases). The CDR3 consists of 16 residues. Looked up from germline, CDR1 is LNHDA and CDR2 is SQIVND (reference sequence). Trimming left V 3 bases short and J 0 bases short, with 11 bases between.

This rearrangement joins TRBV2 to TRBJ2-2; TRBD1 aligns across 7 bases. Germline V lookup: CDR1 SNHLY, CDR2 FYNNEI. The CDR3 has 14 amino acids. Trimming took 8 bases from V and 2 from J; bases not matched to a gene: 5. For the CDR3, the DNA is TGTGCCAGCGAAGGGGACAGCAACACCGGGGAGCTGTTTTTT. Encoded protein: CASEGDSNTGELFF.

A remark on this clonotype: Since a much larger clone is just one base distant, this may be a read error. The CDR3 sequence is CASRHGDRGPYEQYF. The CDR3, as DNA: TGTGCCAGCAGGCATGGCGACAGGGGGCCCTACGAGCAGTACTTC. The chain combines TRBV6-1 with TRBJ2-7; 10 bases match TRBD1. The trim removed 6 bases at V and 2 bases at J, leaving 7 bases unmatched. Germline CDR1 reads MNHNS; CDR2 reads SASEGT. The CDR3 consists of 15 residues.

A few counts support this clonotype. The CDR3 sequence is CASSEWGYTEAFF. In DNA, the CDR3 is TGTGCCAGCAGCGAATGGGGCTACACTGAAGCTTTCTTT. The chain recombines TRBV9 with TRBJ1-1; TRBD1 is a possible D gene (5 bases). CDR1 and CDR2 from the germline V gene are SGDLS and YYNGEE. V lost 3 bases and J lost 3, with 9 bases in between. CDR3 length: 13 residues.

This clonotype was seen many times. A junction boundary mismatches the germline segment, possibly from a read error. This chain uses TRBV2 with TRBJ2-2; D not resolved. Looked up from germline, CDR1 is SNHLY and CDR2 is FYNNEI. There are 16 residues in the CDR3. The CDR3 sequence is CASSEVGPANTGELFF. DNA for the CDR3: TGTGCCAGCAGCGAAGTGGGCCCGGCGAACACCGGGGAGCTGTTTTTT.

Many counts were recorded for this clonotype. The chain combines TRBV30 with TRBJ1-2, with D uncertain. The CDR3 spans 13 residues. Trimming shortened V by 8 bases and J by 5 bases, and 18 bases separated the two germline ends. The germline CDR1 and CDR2 sequences are GTSNPN and SVGIG (reference sequence). The CDR3 region is CAASPSREYGYTF. The CDR3 region has the DNA TGTGCCGCCTCACCTTCGAGGGAGTATGGCTACACCTTC.

This clonotype was counted only a few times. The genes are TRBV30 and TRBJ1-1; possible D gene TRBD1, 5 bases. Germline loops: CDR1 GTSNPN, CDR2 SVGIG (reference sequence). V lost 0 bases to trimming and J lost 1 base, with 12 bases between them. The CDR3 covers 15 residues. CDR3 coding DNA: TGTGCCTGGAGTGTAAGCCTACAGGAGAACACTGAAGCTTTCTTT. Encoded protein: CAWSVSLQENTEAFF.

This clonotype occurred many times. The chain carries TRBV12-3 or TRBV12-4 and TRBJ1-6, with D hard to call. Trimming removed 1 base from V and 9 bases from J, with 7 bases in between. There are 13 residues in the CDR3. The CDR3 nucleotides are TGTGCCAGCAGTTTAGGGGTGGGTTCACCCCTCCACTTT. This gives the protein CASSLGVGSPLHF.

V gene TRBV6-1 combines with J gene TRBJ2-5; 8 nucleotides match TRBD2. CDR3 length equals 14 residues. The ends lost 9 bases at V and 0 bases at J; junction bases unmatched: 6. Germline assignment: CDR1 MNHNS and CDR2 SASEGT. CDR3 in DNA: TGTGCCAGAACGGGGACTAGAAACCAAGAGACCCAGTACTTC. This codes for CARTGTRNQETQYF.

This clonotype was observed many times. The chain recombines TRBV20-1 with TRBJ1-5, with 7 positions matching TRBD1. J gave up 5 bases and V 5 bases, and 9 bases lay outside the gene matches. The CDR3 runs to 14 residues. Germline V gene data show CDR1 as DFQATT and CDR2 as SNEGSKA (reference sequence). CDR3 coding DNA: TGCAGTGCTCAGACAGGGAGTCGCGATCAGCCCCAGCATTTT. Protein: CSAQTGSRDQPQHF.

This clonotype has ten or more counts. The chain couples TRBV30 to TRBJ1-2; possibly TRBD1 for D (5 bases). CDR3 length: 13 residues. V lost 2 bases, J lost 5 bases, and 12 bases lay in between. Germline lookup yields CDR1 GTSNPN and CDR2 SVGIG (reference sequence). The CDR3 DNA follows: TGTGCCTGGAGTCAGGGCCGGATATATGGCTACACCTTC. This translates into CAWSQGRIYGYTF.

There are many counts of this clonotype. This sequence joins TRBV6-1 and TRBJ1-1; D might be TRBD1 (6 bases). From germline, CDR1 is MNHNS and CDR2 SASEGT. V dropped 1 base and J dropped 0 bases, with 6 bases sitting between them. The CDR3 is 14 residues long. CDR3 coding DNA: TGTGCCAGCAGTGAAGGGGGGCTGAACACTGAAGCTTTCTTT. Its translation: CASSEGGLNTEAFF.

In its sample, this clonotype was seen many times. The chain couples TRBV4-1 to TRBJ1-1; no clear D. CDR3 length: 13 amino acids. Germline V CDR1 and CDR2: MGHRA, YSYEKL. V was clipped by 4 bases and J by 6 bases, with 12 bases between them. The CDR3 is CASSRGSGAEAFF. CDR3 sequence (DNA): TGCGCCAGCAGCCGGGGATCCGGGGCTGAAGCTTTCTTT.

This clonotype was observed a handful of times. The chain carries TRBV5-1 and TRBJ2-7; TRBD2 agrees at 7 bases. CDR3 length: 15 residues. V was pared by 0 bases and J by 5 bases, with 8 bases of the junction left unmatched. The germline V gene encodes CDR1 SGHRS and CDR2 YFSETQ. The CDR3 bases are TGCGCCAGCAGCTTGGGTCCAGCGGGATTAAACGAGCAGTACTTC. It yields the protein CASSLGPAGLNEQYF. Together with reference TRBV5-1 and TRBJ2-7, the CDR3 gives the full variable domain: KAGVTQTPRYLIKTRGQQVTLSCSPISGHRSVSWYQQTPGQGLQFLFEYFSETQRNKGNFPGRFSGRQFSNSRSEMNVSTLELGDSALYLCASSLGPAGLNEQYFGPGTRLTVT.

This clonotype appeared many times. This chain joins TRBV24-1 and TRBJ1-1; no clear D. The CDR3 runs to 14 residues. V gave up 5 bases and J gave up 4 bases, with 13 bases separating them. CDR1 and CDR2 (germline): KGHDR, SFDVKD. CDR3 region: CATSADPQSTEAFF. The CDR3 DNA reads as TGTGCCACCAGTGCTGACCCACAAAGCACTGAAGCTTTCTTT.

This clonotype has a count of ten or more. The chain links TRBV20-1 to TRBJ2-7; D is tentatively TRBD1 or TRBD2 (5 bases each). Germline V gives CDR1 DFQATT, CDR2 SNEGSKA (reference sequence). This CDR3 comprises 13 residues. V was cut by 6 bases and J by 6 bases, with 18 bases left in between. The CDR3 coding sequence is TGCAGTGCGGGACCGCAGCCCCAGGGCGAGCAGTACTTC. It encodes CSAGPQPQGEQYF.

The chain has TRBV7-3 and TRBJ2-2, with TRBD2 matching 10 bases. Germline CDR1 is SGHTA and CDR2 is FQGTGA. J was trimmed by 4 bases and V by 1 base; bases with no gene match: 0. The CDR3 spans 15 residues. DNA for the CDR3: TGTGCCAGCAGCTTAATAGCGGGGGGCACCGGGGAGCTGTTTTTT. Translating gives CASSLIAGGTGELFF.

The V and J genes are TRBV5-4 and TRBJ2-7; 7 nucleotides agree with TRBD1. V shed 2 bases, J shed 3 bases, and the junction held 5 bases outside the gene matches. The CDR3 totals 14 residues. Germline values: CDR1 SGHNT, CDR2 YYREEE (reference sequence). The CDR3 region is CASSLRGRSYEQYF. CDR3 DNA: TGTGCCAGCAGCTTAAGGGGGCGTAGCTACGAGCAGTACTTC. Complete variable domain (other parts from reference TRBV5-4 and TRBJ2-7): ETGVTQSPTHLIKTRGQQVTLRCSSQSGHNTVSWYQQALGQGPQFIFQYYREEENGRGNFPPRFSGLQFPNYSSELNVNALELDDSALYLCASSLRGRSYEQYFGPGTRLTVT.

This clonotype was observed many times. The chain recombines TRBV12-3 or TRBV12-4 with TRBJ1-3; D remains unclear. V lost 8 bases and J lost 4, with 6 bases in between. This CDR3 is built from 11 residues. In nucleotides, the CDR3 is TGTGCCAGCGGAGGGGGAAACACCATATATTTT. Encoded protein: CASGGGNTIYF.

Many counts were recorded for this clonotype. The V and J genes are TRBV27 and TRBJ2-7; 8 positions match TRBD1. Germline loops: CDR1 MNHEY, CDR2 SMNVEV (reference sequence). V gave up 4 bases and J gave up 0 bases; unmatched junction bases: 8. The CDR3 has 16 amino acids. CDR3 in DNA: TGTGCCAGCAGTTCTCGTCGACAGGGGTTCTCCTACGAGCAGTACTTC. Its protein product is CASSSRRQGFSYEQYF.

With respect to this clonotype: Since the CDR3 does not end with the conserved phenylalanine or tryptophan, this likely comes from a read error. This sequence joins TRBV6-1 and TRBJ2-3, with D tentatively TRBD2 (6 bases). Germline CDR1 MNHNS, CDR2 SASEGT. The CDR3 length is 13 residues. V gave up 7 bases and J gave up 2 bases, with 10 bases separating them. The CDR3 spells CASKRGNTDTQYC. CDR3 bases: TGTGCCAGCAAACGGGGGAACACAGATACGCAGTATTGT.

This chain joins TRBV6-2 or TRBV6-3 and TRBJ2-4; D may be TRBD2 (5 bases). Germline assignment: CDR1 MNHEY and CDR2 SVGEGT. Trimming took off 0 bases at V and 15 bases at J, with 12 bases between the two ends. There are 12 residues in the CDR3. The CDR3 reads CASSYSSSRAYF. CDR3 bases: TGTGCCAGCAGTTACTCCTCCTCGAGGGCGTACTTC.

The J gene is TRBJ2-7, the V gene TRBV6-2 or TRBV6-3; D is perhaps TRBD2 (5 bases). Germline loops: CDR1 MNHEY, CDR2 SVGEGT. The ends were cut back, 6 bases at V and 5 bases at J, with 17 bases in the middle. The CDR3 is 14 amino acids. CDR3 region: CASRTRARADEQYF. CDR3 in DNA: TGTGCCAGCAGGACTCGGGCTAGAGCGGACGAGCAGTACTTC.